Below are 26 T cell receptor beta chains sequenced from a single sample in a study of identical twins. Each CDR3 protein is one row after TCRdb ran MiXCR on the 5' RACE reads. The sample lists roughly 200,000 distinct CDR3 sequences; less than 20% were seen once. This sample also belongs to another study, concerning T cells expressing NK-cell markers.

The sequenced material came from CD8+ T cells sorted from blood. The receptors derive from a woman between 18 and 29 years old in good health.

The chain uses TRBV28 and TRBJ2-1; D possibly corresponds to TRBD2 (5 bases). Germline CDR1 reads MDHEN; CDR2 reads SYDVKM. With 7 bases removed from V and 9 bases from J, the gap between germline ends came to 13 bases. This CDR3 has 12 amino acids. Here the CDR3 DNA reads TGTGCCAGCATCCGAGGGCGGAGTGAGCAGTTCTTC. It encodes CASIRGRSEQFF. Based on the CDR3 plus reference TRBV28 and TRBJ2-1, the full variable domain is DVKVTQSSRYLVKRTGEKVFLECVQDMDHENMFWYRQDPGLGLRLIYFSYDVKMKEKGDIPEGYSVSREKKERFSLILESASTNQTSMYLCASIRGRSEQFFGPGTRLTVL.

This clonotype was found a few times. V is TRBV24-1 and J is TRBJ2-5, with 8 bases identical to TRBD1. CDR3 length equals 15 residues. J lost 5 bases, V lost 4 bases, and 8 bases had no gene match. Germline lookup yields CDR1 KGHDR and CDR2 SFDVKD. CDR3 protein: CATSDTLDRGETQYF. The CDR3 region has the DNA TGTGCCACCAGTGACACCCTAGACAGGGGTGAGACCCAGTACTTC.

The genes are TRBV2 and TRBJ2-3; 7 bases fit TRBD1. V trimming: 6 bases; J trimming: 6 bases; junction bases outside the gene matches: 15. Per germline, CDR1 SNHLY and CDR2 FYNNEI. The CDR3 is 16 residues long. This CDR3 reads CASRGPGTATPDTQYF. The CDR3 DNA reads as TGTGCCAGCAGAGGTCCCGGGACAGCAACCCCCGATACGCAGTATTTT.

This clonotype was counted a few times. The rearrangement joins TRBV2 to TRBJ1-2; 9 bases line up with TRBD1. Germline V lookup: CDR1 SNHLY, CDR2 FYNNEI. V was pared by 0 bases and J by 6 bases, with 5 bases of the junction left unmatched. CDR3 length: 15 amino acids. The CDR3 here is CASSEAGDRDNGYTF. CDR3 sequence (DNA): TGTGCCAGCAGTGAAGCTGGGGACAGGGACAATGGCTACACCTTC.

The V and J genes are TRBV14 and TRBJ1-1; D is perhaps TRBD1 (5 bases). Germline lookup yields CDR1 SGHDN and CDR2 FVKESK. V shed 4 bases and J shed 0 bases, with 6 bases lying between them. CDR3 length: 13 amino acids. CDR3 DNA sequence: TGTGCCAGCAGCCGGGGCATGAACACTGAAGCTTTCTTT. Amino acids: CASSRGMNTEAFF.

V is TRBV5-1 and J is TRBJ1-1; D is uncertain. Germline CDR1 is SGHRS and CDR2 is YFSETQ. Deletions cut 0 bases from V and 2 bases from J, with 8 bases between. The CDR3 extends over 14 amino acids. CDR3 region: CASSLAVGNTEAFF. CDR3 sequence (DNA): TGCGCCAGCAGCTTGGCCGTAGGCAACACTGAAGCTTTCTTT.

V gene TRBV12-3 or TRBV12-4 combines with J gene TRBJ1-2, with TRBD1 as a possible D gene (6 bases). The CDR3 has 11 residues. V was cut by 8 bases and J by 5 bases, with 9 bases left in between. Here the CDR3 DNA reads TGTGCCAGCGGAGGGGGGTATGGCTACACCTTC. This gives the protein CASGGGYGYTF.

This clonotype has more than one count but fewer than ten. The genes are TRBV7-9 and TRBJ2-7, with TRBD2 as a possible D gene (5 bases). This CDR3 contains 12 residues. CDR1 and CDR2 from the germline V gene are SEHNR and FQNEAQ (reference sequence). V lost 8 bases, J lost 4 bases, and 12 bases lay in between. CDR3 bases: TGTGCCAGCCGAAAAGAGGGATACGAGCAGTACTTC. Amino acid sequence: CASRKEGYEQYF.

This clonotype was seen more than once but under ten times. The chain carries TRBV12-3 or TRBV12-4 and TRBJ2-1; possible D gene TRBD2, 6 bases. This CDR3 region has 15 residues. V was trimmed by 5 bases and J by 5 bases, leaving 16 bases between them. The CDR3 sequence is CASSLGDLHDNEQFF. The DNA for the CDR3 is TGTGCCAGCAGTCTTGGGGACTTGCACGACAATGAGCAGTTCTTC.

The V gene is TRBV10-3, the J gene TRBJ1-4; tentative D call: TRBD1 (5 bases). The CDR3 extends over 15 amino acids. Deletions cut 0 bases from V and 10 bases from J, with 15 bases between. Germline CDR1 reads ENHRY; CDR2 reads SYGVKD. The CDR3 sequence: CAISESWQGFGKLFF. DNA for the CDR3: TGTGCCATCAGTGAGTCCTGGCAGGGCTTCGGAAAACTGTTTTTT.

J is TRBJ2-2 and V is TRBV2, with 13 positions matching TRBD2. Germline V gene data show CDR1 as SNHLY and CDR2 as FYNNEI. V trimming: 9 bases; J trimming: 6 bases; junction bases outside the gene matches: 13. The CDR3 length is 17 residues. CDR3 nucleotides: TGTGCCAGAAACGGACTAGCGGGGGCCCAAAACGCCGGGGAGCTGTTTTTT. Amino acid sequence: CARNGLAGAQNAGELFF.

This clonotype has more than one count but fewer than ten. The V and J genes are TRBV11-3 and TRBJ2-4, with D possibly matching TRBD1 (5 bases). Germline CDR1 reads SGHNT; CDR2 reads YENEEA. V was clipped by 3 bases and J by 7 bases, with 16 bases between them. The CDR3 runs 15 residues. The CDR3 sequence is CASSFESGMGNIQYF. Written as DNA, the CDR3 is TGTGCCAGCAGCTTCGAGTCAGGGATGGGGAACATTCAGTACTTC.

This chain links TRBV7-9 with TRBJ1-4; D remains unclear. The CDR3 covers 14 residues. Germline V gene lookup returns CDR1 SEHNR and CDR2 FQNEAQ (reference sequence). V lost 5 bases, J lost 0 bases, and 7 bases lay in between. The CDR3 DNA follows: TGTGCCAGCAGCACAGATGCAACTAATGAAAAACTGTTTTTT. This codes for CASSTDATNEKLFF. The full variable domain, completed using reference TRBV7-9 and TRBJ1-4, is DTGVSQNPRHKITKRGQNVTFRCDPISEHNRLYWYRQTLGQGPEFLTYFQNEAQLEKSRLLSDRFSAERPKGSFSTLEIQRTEQGDSAMYLCASSTDATNEKLFFGSGTQLSVL.

The rearrangement uses TRBV20-1 and TRBJ1-1, with D possibly matching TRBD1 (5 bases). This CDR3 has 14 residues. The V and J ends lost 6 bases and 0 bases respectively, with 14 bases between them. The V gene's germline CDR1 is DFQATT and CDR2 SNEGSKA (reference sequence). This chain's CDR3 is CSARGMEMNTEAFF. The CDR3 nucleotides read TGCAGTGCGAGGGGCATGGAAATGAACACTGAAGCTTTCTTT.

The gene calls are TRBV6-2 or TRBV6-3 and TRBJ2-3; D possibly corresponds to TRBD2 (5 bases). V lost 8 bases and J lost 2, with 20 bases in between. The CDR3 length is 16 residues. The germline CDR1 and CDR2 sequences are MNHEY and SVGEGT. The CDR3 region is CASHGVSVSATDTQYF. The CDR3, as DNA: TGTGCCAGCCACGGAGTTAGCGTCTCAGCCACAGATACGCAGTATTTT.

This clonotype was counted only a few times. The chain links TRBV9 to TRBJ1-4, with 10 positions matching TRBD1. V was pared by 3 bases and J by 5 bases, with 1 base of the junction left unmatched. In germline, CDR1 is SGDLS, CDR2 YYNGEE. The CDR3 length is 14 residues. This chain's CDR3 is CASSGGQGNEKLFF. The CDR3 DNA sequence: TGTGCCAGCAGCGGGGGACAGGGGAATGAAAAACTGTTTTTT.

The sample holds many counts of this clonotype. This rearrangement joins TRBV7-9 to TRBJ2-1; weak D call: TRBD2 (5 bases). Germline-derived CDR1 and CDR2 are SEHNR and FQNEAQ (reference sequence). V was pared by 5 bases and J by 3 bases, with 11 bases between. The CDR3 length is 14 residues. This CDR3 reads CASSLEEVYNEQFF. The CDR3 nucleotides read TGTGCCAGCAGCCTAGAGGAGGTCTACAATGAGCAGTTCTTC.

This clonotype was detected only a few times. The chain carries TRBV24-1 and TRBJ2-2; 9 bases match TRBD1. The CDR3 sequence is 17 residues long. V trimming: 2 bases; J trimming: 5 bases; junction bases outside the gene matches: 8. Germline assignment: CDR1 KGHDR and CDR2 SFDVKD. CDR3 DNA sequence: TGTGCCACCAGTGATTCCCGACAGGGGGAGTTTACCGGGGAGCTGTTTTTT. Amino acid sequence: CATSDSRQGEFTGELFF.

This clonotype has just a few counts. The V call is TRBV5-1, the J call TRBJ2-3, with 8 bases identical to TRBD2. This CDR3 is built from 15 residues. J was trimmed by 0 bases and V by 5 bases; bases with no gene match: 5. The germline CDR1 and CDR2 sequences are SGHRS and YFSETQ. The CDR3 protein is CASRYSGASTDTQYF. The CDR3 bases are TGCGCCAGCAGATATAGCGGGGCTAGCACAGATACGCAGTATTTT.

The chain couples TRBV5-5 to TRBJ2-7, with D hard to call. In germline, CDR1 is SGHKS, CDR2 YYEKEE (reference sequence). V gave up 1 base and J gave up 2 bases, with 10 bases separating them. CDR3 length: 14 residues. The CDR3, as DNA: TGTGCCAGCAGCTTGAGGGATGCCGCCTACGAGCAGTACTTC. Its protein product is CASSLRDAAYEQYF.

The chain joins TRBV4-3 to TRBJ2-7, with D perhaps TRBD1 or TRBD2 (5 bases each). V lost 0 bases to trimming and J lost 3 bases, with 18 bases between them. The germline CDR1 and CDR2 sequences are LGHNA and YSLEER. The CDR3 has 17 amino acids. CDR3 in amino acids: CASSQEFTGTENYEQYF. The CDR3 DNA is TGCGCCAGCAGCCAAGAATTTACTGGGACGGAAAACTACGAGCAGTACTTC.

Comment on this clonotype: At one of its ends the junction is not consistent with the germline gene, which may arise from a read error. V gene TRBV20-1 combines with J gene TRBJ2-7; D might be TRBD2 (6 bases). Germline CDR1 reads DFQATT; CDR2 reads SNEGSKA (reference sequence). This CDR3 region has 16 residues. CDR3 sequence (DNA): TGCTGTGCTAGAGATATGTTGGGGGGTTACTCCTACGAGCAGTACTTC. It translates to CCARDMLGGYSYEQYF.

This clonotype was found a few times. The V and J genes are TRBV10-3 and TRBJ2-2; TRBD2 matches at 7 bases. The CDR3 spans 15 residues. Germline assignment: CDR1 ENHRY and CDR2 SYGVKD. V was clipped by 4 bases and J by 2 bases; unmatched bases: 4. The CDR3 region has the DNA TGTGCCATCAGTGTGTCTAGCGGTAACACCGGGGAGCTGTTTTTT. It is translated as CAISVSSGNTGELFF.

This clonotype was counted only a few times. The gene calls are TRBV29-1 and TRBJ2-5, with D perhaps given as TRBD1 or TRBD2 (6 bases each). The V end lost 0 bases, the J end lost 5 bases, and 13 bases lay between the germline ends. The germline V gene encodes CDR1 SQVTM and CDR2 ANQGSEA. This CDR3 comprises 14 residues. For the CDR3, the DNA is TGCAGCGTTGAAGAAATGGGGGGCGGCGAGACCCAGTACTTC. Amino acid sequence: CSVEEMGGGETQYF.

This rearrangement joins TRBV15 to TRBJ2-7; D remains ambiguous. The CDR3 loop spans 12 amino acids. CDR1 is LNHNV and CDR2 is YYDKDF in the germline V gene (reference sequence). V lost 8 bases and J 4 bases, leaving 12 bases between the germline ends. The CDR3 region has the DNA TGTGCCACCGAAGGCAGGAATTACGAGCAGTACTTC. Protein: CATEGRNYEQYF.

This clonotype has a handful of counts. The V and J genes are TRBV27 and TRBJ2-1; D ambiguous. The germline gives CDR1 MNHEY, CDR2 SMNVEV (reference sequence). V was trimmed by 5 bases and J by 6 bases, leaving 11 bases between them. The CDR3 is 13 amino acids. CDR3: CASSPSSSNEQFF. The CDR3 DNA is TGTGCCAGCAGTCCCTCCTCAAGCAATGAGCAGTTCTTC.